The entry that follows covers one T cell receptor (beta chain) sequence. In its sample, this clone comes out as medium-sized (0.01 to 0.1%). Its specific antigen is unknown. The input lacks base qualities; no much larger clone sits a single base away. This record belongs to a study of metastatic and nonmetastatic thyroid tumors (dated by TCRdb to 2018 to 2021). About the full investigation: For patients with malignant and with benign thyroid disease, the researchers compared repertoires between peripheral blood samples and tumor or nodule tissue samples.

No patient had received any treatment before thyroid surgery. Using T-cell receptor beta sequencing, the study looked back at clinical samples from patients collected from the early 2010s to the late 2010s. General study outcomes and caveats: In both blood and tumor samples, TCR beta diversity was reported to be significantly higher in malignant tumors than in benign nodules.

The library was generated by PCR. The data were produced on an Illumina HiSeq 4000. The TCR beta-chain CDR3 region of each patient was profiled by high-throughput sequencing. In the authors' own workflow: A classifier to discriminate distant-metastatic papillary thyroid cancer patients was built from CDR3 differences across clinicopathological groups. To measure repertoire diversity the researchers used the Shannon index, while the Morisita-Horn index served to gauge how similar the tumor and blood repertoires were. The public reads were reprocessed in TCRdb via fastp at Q25 and MiXCR, keeping in-frame beta chains. The V and J calls shown here were made by TCRdb, not taken from the authors' results. In all, the sample holds 5,500 to 7,500 clones, and 30% to 35% of those were seen once. The ten largest clones take up over 20% of the sample. The CDR1 and CDR2 encoded by the germline V gene (reference sequence) are DFQATT and SNEGSKA. The CDR3 contains 13 residues, cysteine and phenylalanine counted. The DNA shown is the 39-base CDR3, in frame from base 1. V is clipped by 3 bases and J by 3 bases, and the sequence between their germline boundaries is 8 bases long.

The specimen sequenced was tumor tissue. The clonotype comes from a female donor with papillary thyroid cancer or a benign thyroid nodule (not recorded which). Some clones in this sample may be carry-over from other donors' samples. This receptor chain uses TRBV20-1 and TRBJ1-4; the D segment cannot be called with confidence. The DNA sequence reads TGCAGTGCTAGTGGACTAGCTAATGAAAAACTGTTTTTT. Its coded protein is CSASGLANEKLFF.